The subject of this entry is one T cell receptor (beta chain). Its antigen remains unidentified. This sample was taken from a study of OX40 agonist ivuxolimab in advanced cancers. Study-wide findings and caveats: Expanded clones were, on average, more numerous in CD8+ T cells than in CD4+. Among patients with partial responses at 0.1-3.0 mg/kg, clonal expansion was among the lowest. Antigens targeted by the expanded peripheral T cells were not determined.

The V gene end was trimmed by 5 bases and the J gene end by 3 bases; junction bases not matched to a gene: 6. Looked up from germline, CDR1 is SGHTA and CDR2 is FQGNSA. This CDR3 is built from 15 residues. Clones were read by immunoSEQ multiplex PCR, and TCRdb kept only the in-frame ones, dropping some. Among under 80,000 clones listed, roughly 91% were seen once. This chain connects TRBV7-2 to TRBJ2-4; 8 nucleotides line up with TRBD2. Here the sequenced sample was CD4+ or CD8+ T cells sorted from blood, taken in a trial of the OX40 agonist ivuxolimab. This TCR was sampled from an adult with an advanced solid tumor such as melanoma, head and neck, liver or kidney cancer. The CDR3 bases are TGTGCCAGCAGCCGGGGGGGTTCTGACAAAAACATTCAGTACTTC. Its translation: CASSRGGSDKNIQYF.